The 19 T cell receptor beta chains presented below share a single source sample, sequenced in a study of early T cells in non-severe SARS-CoV-2 infection. One entry per CDR3 protein, called by TCRdb with MiXCR from the 5' RACE reads. In the table there are about 46,000 distinct CDR3 sequences, roughly a tenth of which are singletons. Sequencing used whole blood, obtained at baseline. Source of these receptors: an adult who was a healthcare worker with PCR-confirmed SARS-CoV-2 infection or an uninfected control (not recorded which).

On this clonotype: One junction end disagrees with the germline gene, perhaps due to a read error. The chain is built from TRBV18 and TRBJ2-1; 8 bases fit TRBD2. This CDR3 is built from 15 residues. Per germline, CDR1 KGHSH and CDR2 LQKENI. The CDR3 loop is CVSSPSGSPNNEQFF. For the CDR3, the DNA is TGTGTCAGCTCACCAAGCGGGAGTCCAAACAATGAGCAGTTCTTC. The full variable domain, rest sourced from reference TRBV18 and TRBJ2-1, is NAGVMQNPRHLVRRRGQEARLRCSPMKGHSHVYWYRQLPEEGLKFMVYLQKENIIDESGMPKERFSAEFPKEGPSILRIQQVVRGDSAAYFCVSSPSGSPNNEQFFGPGTRLTVL.

The chain links TRBV10-3 to TRBJ2-3; D not certain. The CDR3 is 15 amino acids. The V end lost 0 bases, the J end lost 2 bases, and 9 bases lay between the germline ends. Germline CDR1 and CDR2: ENHRY and SYGVKD. In DNA form, the CDR3 reads TGTGCCATCAGTGAGTCGAACGGATCCACAGATACGCAGTATTTT. Encoded protein: CAISESNGSTDTQYF.

This clonotype was seen only a few times. This sequence joins TRBV12-3 or TRBV12-4 and TRBJ2-1, with D possibly TRBD2 on 6 matching bases. Trimming removed 7 bases at V and 4 bases at J, with 11 bases between. This CDR3 has 13 amino acids. CDR3 nucleotide sequence: TGTGCCAGCACACGGGAGAGTTACAATGAGCAGTTCTTC. Protein product: CASTRESYNEQFF.

In its sample, this clonotype was seen a few times. This sequence joins TRBV29-1 and TRBJ1-1; D is uncertain. The CDR3 totals 11 residues. The germline gives CDR1 SQVTM, CDR2 ANQGSEA. Trimming removed 6 bases from V and 4 bases from J, with 9 bases in between. The CDR3 here is CSVTPATEAFF. Written as DNA, the CDR3 is TGCAGCGTAACCCCCGCCACTGAAGCTTTCTTT.

This clonotype has a handful of counts. The chain links TRBV11-2 to TRBJ2-3; 13 bases map to TRBD2. This CDR3 region has 16 residues. Germline CDR1 reads SGHAT; CDR2 reads FQNNGV. The ends lost 3 bases at V and 6 bases at J; junction bases unmatched: 6. Here the CDR3 DNA reads TGTGCCAGCAGCTTGGGGACGGGACTAGCGGGGGATACGCAGTATTTT. This sequence encodes CASSLGTGLAGDTQYF. The whole variable domain, filled in from reference TRBV11-2 and TRBJ2-3, reads EAGVAQSPRYKIIEKRQSVAFWCNPISGHATLYWYQQILGQGPKLLIQFQNNGVVDDSQLPKDRFSAERLKGVDSTLKIQPAKLEDSAVYLCASSLGTGLAGDTQYFGPGTRLTVL.

The chain recombines TRBV5-6 with TRBJ2-7; TRBD2 agrees at 10 bases. Unmatched junction bases numbered 6, after V lost 6 bases and J lost 6 bases. This CDR3 comprises 13 residues. Germline V gene data show CDR1 as SGHDT and CDR2 as YYEEEE. The DNA for the CDR3 is TGTGCCAGCAAGGAACTAGCGGGGCGCGAGCAGTACTTC. This sequence encodes CASKELAGREQYF.

In this sample, this clonotype turned up a few times. This sequence joins TRBV10-2 and TRBJ2-7; D is unclear. This CDR3 is built from 12 residues. Germline V gives CDR1 WSHSY, CDR2 SAAADI. The V end lost 2 bases, the J end lost 0 bases, and 2 bases lay between the germline ends. CDR3 DNA sequence: TGCGCCAGCAGTGAGAACTCCTACGAGCAGTACTTC. Translation: CASSENSYEQYF.

This clonotype has only one observation. The chain joins TRBV5-4 to TRBJ2-7; D tentatively fits TRBD1 or TRBD2 (5 bases each). This CDR3 is 14 amino acids long. V was shortened by 2 bases and J by 2 bases, with 11 bases between the two germline ends. Germline V CDR1 and CDR2: SGHNT, YYREEE (reference sequence). The CDR3 loop reads CASSLARDPYEQYF. Written as DNA, the CDR3 is TGTGCCAGCAGCTTAGCCAGGGACCCCTACGAGCAGTACTTC.

This clonotype was seen more than once but under ten times. The rearrangement joins TRBV29-1 to TRBJ2-1; D remains unclear. CDR1 SQVTM and CDR2 ANQGSEA come from the germline V gene. The CDR3 extends over 12 amino acids. Trimming shortened V by 4 bases and J by 8 bases, and 12 bases separated the two germline ends. CDR3 in DNA: TGCAGCGTTGTGCTTTCCTTCGATGAGCAGTTCTTC. Amino acids: CSVVLSFDEQFF.

This clonotype was detected many times. The J gene is TRBJ2-1, the V gene TRBV20-1; the match to TRBD2 covers 8 bases. Germline V CDR1 and CDR2: DFQATT, SNEGSKA (reference sequence). V shed 5 bases and J 6 bases; nucleotides not matched to a gene: 15. CDR3 length equals 16 residues. CDR3 protein: CSAPNAAGGPANEQFF. The CDR3 region has the DNA TGCAGTGCTCCCAATGCTGCGGGGGGCCCCGCCAATGAGCAGTTCTTC.

A few counts support this clonotype. CDR3 bases: TGTGCCAGCAGCCAATTTGGTGTGGTCGCAGATACGCAGTATTTT. Amino acid sequence: CASSQFGVVADTQYF. The rearrangement joins TRBV14 to TRBJ2-3, with D uncertain. V was clipped by 2 bases and J by 4 bases, with 13 bases between them. CDR1 is SGHDN, CDR2 FVKESK, per germline. CDR3 length: 15 residues. Filled out from reference TRBV14 and TRBJ2-3, the complete variable domain reads EAGVTQFPSHSVIEKGQTVTLRCDPISGHDNLYWYRRVMGKEIKFLLHFVKESKQDESGMPNNRFLAERTGGTYSTLKVQPAELEDSGVYFCASSQFGVVADTQYFGPGTRLTVL.

Ten or more counts support this clonotype. V gene TRBV7-9 combines with J gene TRBJ1-3; no clear D gene. V shed 0 bases and J shed 4 bases, with 7 bases lying between them. CDR3 size: 14 residues. The germline CDR1 and CDR2 sequences are SEHNR and FQNEAQ (reference sequence). CDR3 coding DNA: TGTGCCAGCAGCTTAGCGGCCCCCGGAAACACCATATATTTT. Amino acids: CASSLAAPGNTIYF.

This clonotype was picked up many times. The chain carries TRBV7-9 and TRBJ2-5, with 7 bases lining up with TRBD2. The CDR3 totals 14 residues. With V trimmed by 5 bases and J by 5 bases, 8 bases remained unmatched. In germline, CDR1 is SEHNR, CDR2 FQNEAQ (reference sequence). The CDR3 reads CASSPPLREETQYF. CDR3 nucleotides: TGTGCCAGCAGCCCCCCGTTGCGGGAGGAGACCCAGTACTTC.

The chain recombines TRBV11-2 with TRBJ1-3; D is unclear. Trimming stripped 3 bases from V and 6 bases from J, with 6 bases between. The CDR3 contains 12 residues. Germline lookup yields CDR1 SGHAT and CDR2 FQNNGV. The CDR3 spells CASSFFSNTIYF. The CDR3 DNA is TGTGCCAGCAGCTTTTTTTCAAACACCATATATTTT.

This clonotype came up a few times. The gene calls are TRBV11-2 and TRBJ2-7; D perhaps matches TRBD2 (6 bases). The CDR3 spans 14 residues. The germline CDR1 and CDR2 sequences are SGHAT and FQNNGV. The V end lost 3 bases, the J end lost 3 bases, and 12 bases lay between the germline ends. The CDR3 nucleotides read TGTGCCAGCAGCTTTGGGGCAGCGGGCTACGAGCAGTACTTC. It codes for CASSFGAAGYEQYF.

The table lists this clonotype with a few counts. The genes are TRBV6-6 and TRBJ1-1; no clear D. The V gene lost 7 bases and the J gene lost 5 bases, with 8 bases spanning the gap. This CDR3 has 11 residues. CDR1 is MNHNY, CDR2 SVGAGI, per germline (reference sequence). CDR3 bases: TGTGCCAGCAACAGAGCAACTGAAGCTTTCTTT. Amino acids: CASNRATEAFF.

In this sample, this clonotype turned up a few times. The V gene is TRBV2, the J gene TRBJ2-3, with D possibly TRBD1 on 7 matching bases. Germline lookup yields CDR1 SNHLY and CDR2 FYNNEI. There are 14 residues in the CDR3. Trimming took off 6 bases at V and 4 bases at J, with 14 bases between the two ends. The DNA for the CDR3 is TGTGCCAGCAGAGACAGGGAGGTGGCAGATACGCAGTATTTT. Translating it yields CASRDREVADTQYF.

This clonotype was picked up a small number of times. The chain is built from TRBV11-2 and TRBJ1-2; unclear D gene. V was clipped by 4 bases and J by 2 bases, with 14 bases between them. The CDR3 is 15 amino acids. Germline CDR1 reads SGHAT; CDR2 reads FQNNGV. In DNA form, the CDR3 reads TGTGCCAGCAGCTCAATATTACAAGCGAACTATGGCTACACCTTC. Its protein product is CASSSILQANYGYTF.

A few counts support this clonotype. The chain joins TRBV7-9 to TRBJ2-2; D could derive from TRBD1 or TRBD2 (5 bases each). Trimming stripped 0 bases from V and 5 bases from J, with 16 bases between. The CDR3 loop spans 17 amino acids. Germline assignment: CDR1 SEHNR and CDR2 FQNEAQ (reference sequence). The DNA of the CDR3 is TGTGCCAGCAGCTTAGCGGGCGGCAGGGACCTGACCGGGGAGCTGTTTTTT. It specifies CASSLAGGRDLTGELFF.